The present entry profiles one T cell receptor beta chain with its context. The use of genomic DNA as template underpinned the TCR beta VDJ and CDR3 profiling. TCRdb analysed the reads with MiXCR anew, one entry per CDR3 protein. The sample shows 150,000 to 200,000 distinct CDR3 sequences, 47% of them seen only once. Whoever was chosen for sequencing had shown CD8+CD57+ cell expansion by flow cytometry. Untreated patients provided the blood samples, with no therapy given before sampling. These data belong to a study of CD8+CD57+ T cells in acquired aplastic anemia. Study background: Sorted CD4+ and CD8+ cell DNA averaged around 3 ug.

The sequence came from a human donor with aplastic anemia. What was sequenced was sorted CD4+, CD8+, or CD8+CD57+ T cells (not recorded which) from PBMCs.

The CDR3 protein is CASSDWDRVYF. The CDR3 DNA is TGTGCCAGCAGTGACTGGGACAGGGTGTACTTC. The chain carries TRBV2 and TRBJ2-4; 9 positions agree with TRBD1. The V and J ends lost 3 bases and 15 bases, in that order; junction bases with no gene match: 3. The CDR3 is made up of 11 amino acids. Germline CDR1 reads SNHLY; CDR2 reads FYNNEI.